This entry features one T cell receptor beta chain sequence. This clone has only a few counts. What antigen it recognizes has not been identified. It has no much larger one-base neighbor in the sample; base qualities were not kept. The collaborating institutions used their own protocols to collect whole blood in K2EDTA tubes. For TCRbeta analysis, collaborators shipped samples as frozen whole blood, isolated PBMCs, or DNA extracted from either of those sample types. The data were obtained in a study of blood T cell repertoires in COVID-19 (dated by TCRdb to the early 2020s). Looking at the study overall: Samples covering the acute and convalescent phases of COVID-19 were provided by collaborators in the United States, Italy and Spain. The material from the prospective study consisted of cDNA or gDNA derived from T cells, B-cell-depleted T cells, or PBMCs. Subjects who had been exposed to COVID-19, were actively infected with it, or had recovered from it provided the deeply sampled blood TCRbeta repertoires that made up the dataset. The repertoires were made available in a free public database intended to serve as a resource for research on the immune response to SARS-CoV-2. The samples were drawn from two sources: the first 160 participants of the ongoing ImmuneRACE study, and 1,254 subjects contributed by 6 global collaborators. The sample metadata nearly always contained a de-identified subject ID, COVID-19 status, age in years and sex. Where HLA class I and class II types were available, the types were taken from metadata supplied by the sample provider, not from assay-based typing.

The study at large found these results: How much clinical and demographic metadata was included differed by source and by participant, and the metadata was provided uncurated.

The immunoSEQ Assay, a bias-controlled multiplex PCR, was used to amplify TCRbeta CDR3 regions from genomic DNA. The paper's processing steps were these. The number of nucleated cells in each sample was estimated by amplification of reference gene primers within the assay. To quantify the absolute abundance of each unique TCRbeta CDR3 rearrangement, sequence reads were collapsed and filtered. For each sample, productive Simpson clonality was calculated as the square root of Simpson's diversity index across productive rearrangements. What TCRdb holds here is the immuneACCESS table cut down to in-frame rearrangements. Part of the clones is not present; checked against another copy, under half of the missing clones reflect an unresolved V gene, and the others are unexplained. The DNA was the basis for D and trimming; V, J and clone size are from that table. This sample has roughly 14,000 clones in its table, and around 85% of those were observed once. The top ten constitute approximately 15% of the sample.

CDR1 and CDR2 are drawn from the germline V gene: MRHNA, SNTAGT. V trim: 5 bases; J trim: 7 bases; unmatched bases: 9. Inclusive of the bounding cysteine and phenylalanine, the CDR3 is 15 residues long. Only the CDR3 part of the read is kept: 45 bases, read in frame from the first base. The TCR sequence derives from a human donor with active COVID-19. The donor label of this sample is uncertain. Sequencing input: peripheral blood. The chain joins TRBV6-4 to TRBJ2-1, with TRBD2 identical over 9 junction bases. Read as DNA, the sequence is TGTGCCAGCAGTCCCGTAGCGGGGGAACAGAATGAGCAGTTCTTC. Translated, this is CASSPVAGEQNEQFF.